The 25 T cell receptor beta chains in this list originate from one sample, sequenced in a study of T-cell reconstitution after alpha-beta-depleted transplantation in children. TCRbeta library construction was performed incorporating unique molecular identifiers. Each CDR3 protein is one row after TCRdb ran MiXCR on the PCR reads. The sample lists 55,000 to 70,000 distinct CDR3 sequences, 9.5% to 13% seen once, with about 13% in the top ten. Sequencing was performed on PBMCs, taken before TCRalphabeta/CD19-depleted stem cell transplant. These receptors were obtained from a boy between 5 and 17 years old with acute myeloid leukemia, due to receive a stem cell transplant.

This clonotype came up many times. The rearrangement joins TRBV29-1 to TRBJ1-5, with TRBD1 identical over 7 bases. This CDR3 is built from 13 residues. Germline trimming cut 6 bases from V and 7 bases from J; bases unmatched to any gene: 9. Germline V lookup: CDR1 SQVTM, CDR2 ANQGSEA. The CDR3 reads CSVKDRQEQPQHF. CDR3 DNA: TGCAGCGTCAAGGACAGGCAAGAACAGCCCCAGCATTTT.

This clonotype was seen many times. The chain carries TRBV7-2 and TRBJ2-4, with D maybe TRBD1 (5 bases). Germline V CDR1 and CDR2: SGHTA, FQGNSA. The CDR3 is 14 residues long. V lost 4 bases to trimming and J lost 9 bases, with 16 bases between them. This CDR3 is CASSSTMTATIQYF. In nucleotides, the CDR3 is TGTGCCAGCAGCTCTACTATGACAGCGACCATTCAGTACTTC.

This clonotype was seen at least ten times. This chain uses TRBV20-1 with TRBJ2-1; 10 bases fit TRBD1. The CDR3 extends over 17 amino acids. The trim removed 0 bases at V and 6 bases at J, leaving 11 bases unmatched. Germline V gene data show CDR1 as DFQATT and CDR2 as SNEGSKA (reference sequence). CDR3 protein: CSARDRDRGSGGNEQFF. CDR3 nucleotide sequence: TGCAGTGCTAGAGATCGGGACAGGGGTTCAGGGGGCAATGAGCAGTTCTTC.

This clonotype was seen ten or more times. The chain uses TRBV28 and TRBJ2-5, with 7 bases identical to TRBD1. The CDR3 has 15 amino acids. In germline, CDR1 is MDHEN, CDR2 SYDVKM. The V segment lost 5 bases and the J segment 4 bases; nucleotides outside the gene matches: 10. The CDR3 loop is CASSVLLAGGETQYF. CDR3 nucleotides: TGTGCCAGCAGTGTACTACTCGCAGGGGGAGAGACCCAGTACTTC.

The sample holds many counts of this clonotype. This rearrangement joins TRBV3-1 to TRBJ1-2; 7 bases align to TRBD1. Germline CDR1 is LGHDT and CDR2 is YNNKEL (reference sequence). The CDR3 runs to 13 residues. J lost 8 bases, V lost 1 base, and 4 bases had no gene match. The DNA of the CDR3 is TGTGCCAGCAGCCAAGTACAGGGGAGAGGCTACACCTTC. Its translation is CASSQVQGRGYTF. The full variable domain, with the rest looked up from reference TRBV3-1 and TRBJ1-2, is DTAVSQTPKYLVTQMGNDKSIKCEQNLGHDTMYWYKQDSKKFLKIMFSYNNKELIINETVPNRFSPKSPDKAHLNLHINSLELGDSAVYFCASSQVQGRGYTFGSGTRLTVV.

In its sample, this clonotype was seen many times. The chain employs TRBV28 and TRBJ1-1; the D is unclear. Germline CDR1 and CDR2: MDHEN and SYDVKM. The CDR3 is 14 residues long. V lost 2 bases to trimming and J lost 7 bases, with 14 bases between them. The CDR3 DNA follows: TGTGCCAGCAGTTTAGCAGCCGCTACTATTGAAGCTTTCTTT. Amino acid sequence: CASSLAAATIEAFF.

This clonotype was picked up many times. This chain connects TRBV20-1 to TRBJ1-1; a weak D match, TRBD1 (6 bases). The CDR3 consists of 14 residues. V dropped 2 bases and J dropped 4 bases, with 14 bases sitting between them. Germline V lookup: CDR1 DFQATT, CDR2 SNEGSKA (reference sequence). The CDR3 sequence is CSARTYRVPTEAFF. CDR3 DNA sequence: TGCAGTGCTAGAACCTACAGGGTCCCCACTGAAGCTTTCTTT.

In its sample, this clonotype was seen many times. The chain has TRBV10-3 and TRBJ1-1, with D possibly being TRBD1 (6 bases). The V and J ends lost 7 bases and 1 base respectively, with 16 bases between them. The germline V gene encodes CDR1 ENHRY and CDR2 SYGVKD. The CDR3 length is 15 residues. CDR3 DNA: TGTGCCATCACCCGGGGGGGCGGTAGGAACACTGAAGCTTTCTTT. Translating gives CAITRGGGRNTEAFF.

The chain recombines TRBV27 with TRBJ2-6; 11 bases align to TRBD1. J lost 0 bases, V lost 0 bases, and 1 base had no gene match. In germline, CDR1 is MNHEY, CDR2 SMNVEV (reference sequence). This CDR3 contains 18 residues. DNA for the CDR3: TGTGCCAGCAGTTTATCGGGACAGGGGGTCTCTGGGGCCAACGTCCTGACTTTC. Translated: CASSLSGQGVSGANVLTF.

In this sample, this clonotype turned up many times. The CDR3 nucleotides are TGCAGCGTTGTATCAGGGGGGGGCAATCAGCCCCAGCATTTT. Its protein is CSVVSGGGNQPQHF. The J gene is TRBJ1-5, the V gene TRBV29-1; 7 nucleotides align to TRBD1. Per germline, CDR1 SQVTM and CDR2 ANQGSEA. V was pared by 4 bases and J by 2 bases, with 5 bases of the junction left unmatched. There are 14 residues in the CDR3. The full variable domain, with the rest looked up from reference TRBV29-1 and TRBJ1-5, is SAVISQKPSRDICQRGTSLTIQCQVDSQVTMMFWYRQQPGQSLTLIATANQGSEATYESGFVIDKFPISRPNLTFSTLTVSNMSPEDSSIYLCSVVSGGGNQPQHFGDGTRLSIL.

This clonotype was counted many times. The chain is built from TRBV11-2 and TRBJ1-1; maybe TRBD1 (6 bases). The germline CDR1 and CDR2 sequences are SGHAT and FQNNGV. The CDR3 runs 14 residues. V was trimmed by 3 bases and J by 1 base, leaving 9 bases between them. CDR3 residues: CASSFAQGNTEAFF. The CDR3, as DNA: TGTGCCAGCAGCTTTGCACAGGGGAACACTGAAGCTTTCTTT. Full variable domain (missing parts from reference TRBV11-2 and TRBJ1-1): EAGVAQSPRYKIIEKRQSVAFWCNPISGHATLYWYQQILGQGPKLLIQFQNNGVVDDSQLPKDRFSAERLKGVDSTLKIQPAKLEDSAVYLCASSFAQGNTEAFFGQGTRLTVV.

This clonotype was seen repeatedly, ten times or more. CDR3 coding DNA: TGCGCCAGCAGCTTGACCACTAGCGGGGCGGTGGATACGCAGTATTTT. It translates to CASSLTTSGAVDTQYF. This chain uses TRBV5-1 with TRBJ2-3, with 10 bases that match TRBD2. The ends lost 1 base at V and 6 bases at J; junction bases unmatched: 8. This CDR3 spans 16 amino acids. Germline CDR1 is SGHRS and CDR2 is YFSETQ.

This clonotype was recorded at least ten times. The chain has TRBV20-1 and TRBJ2-2, with a tentative D call TRBD1 (6 bases). This CDR3 region has 16 residues. The germline V gene has CDR1 DFQATT and CDR2 SNEGSKA (reference sequence). The V gene lost 8 bases and the J gene lost 0 bases, with 19 bases spanning the gap. CDR3 bases: TGCAGTCCAATCAAATCGGGACACGCGAACACCGGGGAGCTGTTTTTT. It codes for CSPIKSGHANTGELFF.

This clonotype has at least ten counts. The CDR3 region has the DNA TGCAGTGCTACGGACGAGGACGGGGCCATCCAAGAGACCCAGTACTTC. Translating it yields CSATDEDGAIQETQYF. The chain links TRBV20-1 to TRBJ2-5; D assignment may be TRBD1 or TRBD2 (5 bases each). V was clipped by 4 bases and J by 1 base, with 19 bases between them. Germline assignment: CDR1 DFQATT and CDR2 SNEGSKA (reference sequence). This CDR3 contains 16 residues.

Many counts were recorded for this clonotype. The gene calls are TRBV11-2 and TRBJ2-1; TRBD1 agrees at 10 bases. The germline V gene encodes CDR1 SGHAT and CDR2 FQNNGV. Losses at the gene ends were 4 bases for V and 15 bases for J; bases not matched to a gene: 12. This CDR3 has 14 residues. Here the CDR3 DNA reads TGTGCCAGCAGCTATCGTGATCCGGGACAGGGGATGTTCTTC. Translation: CASSYRDPGQGMFF.

This clonotype was recorded many times. The rearrangement joins TRBV3-1 to TRBJ2-5, with no clear D. Looked up from germline, CDR1 is LGHDT and CDR2 is YNNKEL (reference sequence). The CDR3 runs 11 residues. Trimming cost V 0 bases and J 4 bases, with 0 bases left between them. Here the CDR3 DNA reads TGTGCCAGCAGCCAAGAAGAGACCCAGTACTTC. It is translated as CASSQEETQYF.

This clonotype has a count of ten or more. CDR3 coding DNA: TGTGCCAGCAGTCGTAGCGGGAGTGGGGATGAGCAGTTCTTC. Translation gives CASSRSGSGDEQFF. The J gene is TRBJ2-1, the V gene TRBV6-1, with 9 bases lining up with TRBD2. Germline CDR1 and CDR2: MNHNS and SASEGT. The CDR3 runs to 14 residues. V gave up 5 bases and J gave up 8 bases; unmatched junction bases: 7.

The table lists this clonotype with many counts. The chain recombines TRBV20-1 with TRBJ2-1; 16 nucleotides line up with TRBD2. Germline CDR1 DFQATT, CDR2 SNEGSKA (reference sequence). The CDR3 has 16 residues. With 3 bases clipped from V and 10 bases from J, the junction kept 9 bases outside the gene matches. CDR3 residues: CSARSGTSGGVGEQFF. In nucleotides, the CDR3 is TGCAGTGCTAGGAGTGGGACTAGCGGGGGGGTAGGAGAGCAGTTCTTC.

This clonotype was recorded at least ten times. The chain has TRBV5-1 and TRBJ1-2, with D perhaps TRBD1 (5 bases). Germline V gene lookup returns CDR1 SGHRS and CDR2 YFSETQ. Trimming pared 4 bases from V and 0 bases from J, leaving 10 bases between. There are 14 residues in the CDR3. The CDR3 loop reads CASSPGTPNYGYTF. CDR3 bases: TGCGCCAGCAGCCCCGGGACTCCTAACTATGGCTACACCTTC.

This clonotype was seen many times. This rearrangement joins TRBV5-1 to TRBJ1-6, with D hard to call. The CDR3 totals 15 residues. The germline V and J ends were trimmed by 2 bases and 1 base, with 7 bases remaining between them. Germline CDR1 is SGHRS and CDR2 is YFSETQ. Here the CDR3 reads CASSFTESYNSPLHF. The CDR3 nucleotides read TGCGCCAGCAGCTTCACAGAGTCCTATAATTCACCCCTCCACTTT.

This clonotype is labeled medium-sized (0.01 to 0.1%). V usage is TRBV18 and J usage is TRBJ2-5, with 7 bases matching TRBD2. This CDR3 is built from 14 residues. The J segment lost 3 bases and the V segment lost 5 bases, leaving 6 bases of the junction unmatched. The germline CDR1 and CDR2 sequences are KGHSH and LQKENI. In DNA form, the CDR3 reads TGTGCCAGCTCAGCGACTAGCCCTGAAGAGACCCAGTACTTC. It encodes CASSATSPEETQYF.

Turning to this clonotype: With a much larger clone just one base away, this may be a read error. This chain connects TRBV29-1 to TRBJ1-3, with D unresolved. Germline assignment: CDR1 SQVTM and CDR2 ANQGSEA. The CDR3 is made up of 13 amino acids. The CDR3 DNA sequence: TGCAACGCATGGATGGATACTGGAAACACCATATATTTT. It encodes CNAWMDTGNTIYF.

This clonotype has a count of ten or more. V gene TRBV6-1 combines with J gene TRBJ2-1; TRBD1 matches 8 bases. This CDR3 spans 16 amino acids. The V segment lost 4 bases and the J segment 6 bases; nucleotides outside the gene matches: 11. Germline V gene data show CDR1 as MNHNS and CDR2 as SASEGT. This CDR3 is CASSAGQGVTANEQFF. In DNA, the CDR3 is TGTGCCAGCAGTGCCGGACAGGGTGTCACCGCCAATGAGCAGTTCTTC.

This clonotype was recorded at least ten times. This sequence joins TRBV19 and TRBJ1-1, with D hard to call. The CDR3 consists of 12 residues. Germline V lookup: CDR1 LNHDA, CDR2 SQIVND (reference sequence). Trimming stripped 3 bases from V and 2 bases from J, with 4 bases between. The CDR3, as DNA: TGTGCCAGTAGTATGTTCAACACTGAAGCTTTCTTT. Its protein is CASSMFNTEAFF.

The table lists this clonotype with many counts. The chain employs TRBV12-3 or TRBV12-4 and TRBJ1-6, with 11 nucleotides matching TRBD1. The CDR3 sequence is 15 residues long. With V trimmed by 6 bases and J by 5 bases, 3 bases remained unmatched. This CDR3 is CASRGTGGNNSPLHF. The CDR3 DNA follows: TGTGCCAGCAGGGGGACAGGGGGAAATAATTCACCCCTCCACTTT.